This T cell receptor beta chain was recovered during a study of blood T cells in healthy people across ages. V was clipped by 0 bases and J by 5 bases, with 10 bases between them. The CDR3 has 15 amino acids. Germline CDR1 SGHTA, CDR2 FQGNSA. Then a second PCR, running about 7 to 11 cycles, was carried out with a sample-barcoded 5' primer and a J-beta primer mix. From the 5' RACE reads, TCRdb called clonotypes with MiXCR, one entry per CDR3 protein. The sample yields around 800,000 distinct CDR3 sequences, approximately 48% seen once. Study-wide results and caveats: Diversity estimated from one million T cells was considered an underestimate.

This clonotype was seen only a few times. The antigen remains unidentified. The rearrangement links TRBV7-2 to TRBJ1-4; D remains ambiguous. The receptor comes from a man aged 55 to 70 in good health. The sequenced sample was blood. The CDR3 DNA is TGTGCCAGCAGCTTAGCGAGGACGGAGAATGAAAAACTGTTTTTT. This gives the protein CASSLARTENEKLFF. Filled out from reference TRBV7-2 and TRBJ1-4, the complete variable domain reads GAGVSQSPSNKVTEKGKDVELRCDPISGHTALYWYRQSLGQGLEFLIYFQGNSAPDKSGLPSDRFSAERTGGSVSTLTIQRTQQEDSAVYLCASSLARTENEKLFFGSGTQLSVL.